This TCR beta chain stems from a study of T cell repertoires in cytomegalovirus infection. Whole-study context: Recently identified HLA-C-restricted CMV epitopes and well-studied HLA-B-restricted CMV epitopes were used by the study.

In its sample, this clonotype was seen once. The antigen is undetermined. Each CDR3 protein gets one entry after TCRdb re-called the reads with MiXCR. The sample records 100,000 to 150,000 distinct CDR3 sequences, about 31% being singletons. Germline assignment: CDR1 SGHVS and CDR2 FQNEAQ. V lost 2 bases and J lost 8; bases outside the gene matches: 11. CDR3 size: 16 residues. V gene TRBV7-8 combines with J gene TRBJ2-1, with TRBD2 matching over 8 bases. Sample: CD8+ T cells from cultured PBMCs, taken from culture after CMV antigen stimulation. The TCR comes from a human donor in good health (CMV status not recorded). Some clones in this sample may be carry-over from other donors' samples. CDR3 DNA: TGTGCCAGCAGCTTATACCCAGCGGGAGACTCTCATGAGCAGTTCTTC. Translating it yields CASSLYPAGDSHEQFF.